This record concerns one T cell receptor (beta chain) sequence. The read falls 3 residues short of the CDR3 end, and the missing part is taken from the germline J gene. The same CDR3 can be traced to other DNA sequences in this sample. The method was immunoSEQ multiplex PCR; TCRdb's version includes in-frame clones alone and lacks a portion of them. This table lists around 33,000 clones. The V gene's germline CDR1 is MDHEN and CDR2 SYDVKM. CDR3 length: 12 residues. V lost 3 bases and J lost 6, with 9 bases in between. The sample originates from a study of T cells in women clearing cervical HPV infection.

Specimen: blood buffy coat. This chain uses TRBV28 with TRBJ2-7; D not resolved. This receptor was taken from a woman aged 18 to 75 with a cervical HPV16 infection that either progressed to CIN3+ or cleared (not recorded which). CDR3 DNA (partial): TGTGCCAGCAGTTTGATTCAAGGCGAG. Protein product: CASSLIQGE. The whole CDR3 is CASSLIQGEQYF. The full variable domain, its missing parts supplied by reference TRBV28 and TRBJ2-7, is DVKVTQSSRYLVKRTGEKVFLECVQDMDHENMFWYRQDPGLGLRLIYFSYDVKMKEKGDIPEGYSVSREKKERFSLILESASTNQTSMYLCASSLIQGEQYFGPGTRLTVT.